This T cell receptor beta chain was sequenced for a study of T cell responses to AZD1222 COVID-19 vaccine (dated by TCRdb to 2020 to 2022). With respect to the entire study: AZD1222 recipients given second doses at about 4 weeks or at about 12 weeks were pooled, since spike-specific TCR depth and breadth were not found to differ between the two schedules. A total of about 230 trial participants underwent TCR sequencing, of whom some 210 received two doses of AZD1222 and about 25 received two doses of the MenACWY control vaccine. Trial participants were enrolled by age into 18-55, 56-69 and 70-plus year subgroups, with around 150, 28 and 57 TCR-sequenced participants respectively.

This specimen's time point label, per the study, means: baseline before first vaccination. Samples from vaccinated people were obtained from the UK trials COV001 and COV002, which included a single-blind randomized controlled phase 2/3 trial of AZD1222 (ChAdOx1 nCoV-19) in healthy adults. Trial participant PBMC samples were collected at day 0 and day 28 after the second dose for TCRbeta chain sequencing. The CDR3, from cysteine to phenylalanine, totals 14 residues. Solely the CDR3 DNA is kept, with 42 bases framed from the first base. CDR1 and CDR2, per the germline V gene, are WSHSY and SAAADI. The V end loses 3 bases and the J end loses 8 bases, and a stretch of 14 bases separates them. The CDR3 regions of human TCRbeta chains were analyzed by immunosequencing. As for how the authors treated the data: Repertoire TCRs were matched against a reference library of SARS-CoV-2-specific TCRs generated with the MIRA antigen-specificity platform. Breadth was defined as the fraction of unique TCRs that were SARS-CoV-2-associated, and depth was defined as the fraction of total T cells that were SARS-CoV-2-associated. Using the MIRA data, every spike-specific TCR was mapped to the spike region that the TCR reacted to and assigned to either a CD4 or a CD8 class. Log10-transformed breadth and depth values were compared by one-way ANOVA with Sidak's multiple comparisons tests. TCRdb obtained this table from immuneACCESS and retained in-frame rearrangements with V and J assigned. These tables miss some clones; where compared with another copy, unresolved V genes account for less than half of the shortfall, and the remainder is unexplained. V, J and clone size derive from that table, while D and trimming were established from the DNA sequence. This sample lists tens of thousands of clones; 88% were detected once. The top ten constitute approximately 21% of the sample.

Here is what the overall study found, with its caveats: Epitopes outside the regions mutated in the B.1.351 and B.1.1.7 variants were reportedly recognized by nearly half of the unique spike-specific TCRs. Most participants were white British and females outnumbered males, and the authors suggested that clonal diversity may have been underestimated. CD4 TCRs associated with the vaccine covered the entire spike protein, and the dominant responses were in regions 160-218 and 743-854. Because no day 14 peak-response samples were available, repertoires were characterized only after the peak T cell response. After two AZD1222 doses, both the breadth and the depth of spike-specific TCRs were significantly higher than at day 0 and than in MenACWY recipients. The 56-69-year group was small, and its depth increase did not reach significance, likely because of low power. Conclusions about previously exposed vaccinees are limited, since just a handful of AZD1222 recipients were seropositive for SARS-CoV-2 at baseline.

With regard to this clone: It has no known antigen specificity. Base-call qualities are not available, and no considerably larger clone is one nucleotide away.

This material consisted of peripheral blood, taken on day 0 of AZD1222 vaccination. The receptor comes from an adult in good health. This chain is built from TRBV10-2 and TRBJ2-1; the D element could tentatively be TRBD1 or TRBD2, as 5 bases agree for each. The nucleotide sequence is given as TGCGCCAGCAGTGAACCCCAGGGACGGGATGAGCAGTTCTTC. Its amino acids are CASSEPQGRDEQFF.